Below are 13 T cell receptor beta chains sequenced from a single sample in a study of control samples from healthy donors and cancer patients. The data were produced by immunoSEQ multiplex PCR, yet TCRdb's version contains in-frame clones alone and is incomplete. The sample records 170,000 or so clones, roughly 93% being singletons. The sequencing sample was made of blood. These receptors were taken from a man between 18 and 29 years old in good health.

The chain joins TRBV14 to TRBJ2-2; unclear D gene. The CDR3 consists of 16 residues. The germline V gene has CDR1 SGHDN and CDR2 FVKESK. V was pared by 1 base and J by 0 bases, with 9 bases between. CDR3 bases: TGTGCCAGCAGCCAAGTCAGTAAATCGAACACCGGGGAGCTGTTTTTT. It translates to CASSQVSKSNTGELFF.

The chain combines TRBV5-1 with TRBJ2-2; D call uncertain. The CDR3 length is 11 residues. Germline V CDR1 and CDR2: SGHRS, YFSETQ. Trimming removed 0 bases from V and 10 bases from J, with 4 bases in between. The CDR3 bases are TGCGCCAGCAGCTTGGTTGAGGAGCTGTTTTTT. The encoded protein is CASSLVEELFF.

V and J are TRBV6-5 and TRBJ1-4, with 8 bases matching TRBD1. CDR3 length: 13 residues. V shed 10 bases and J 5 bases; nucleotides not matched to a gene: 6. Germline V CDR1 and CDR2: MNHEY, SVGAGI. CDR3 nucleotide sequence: TGTGCCACCCGGACAGGGCCCAATGAAAAACTGTTTTTT. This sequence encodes CATRTGPNEKLFF.

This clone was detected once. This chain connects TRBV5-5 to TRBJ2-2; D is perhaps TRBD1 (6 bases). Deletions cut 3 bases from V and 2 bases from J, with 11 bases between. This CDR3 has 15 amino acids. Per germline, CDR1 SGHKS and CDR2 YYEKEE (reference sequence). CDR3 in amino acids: CASSSGTLNTGELFF. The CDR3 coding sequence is TGTGCCAGCAGCTCCGGGACACTAAACACCGGGGAGCTGTTTTTT.

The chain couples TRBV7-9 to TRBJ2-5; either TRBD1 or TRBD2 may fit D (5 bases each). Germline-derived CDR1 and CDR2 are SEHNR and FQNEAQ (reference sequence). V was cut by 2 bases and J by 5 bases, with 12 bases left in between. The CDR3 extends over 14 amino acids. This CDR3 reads CASSLRGPSETQYF. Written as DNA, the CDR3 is TGTGCCAGCAGCTTACGGGGCCCGAGTGAGACCCAGTACTTC.

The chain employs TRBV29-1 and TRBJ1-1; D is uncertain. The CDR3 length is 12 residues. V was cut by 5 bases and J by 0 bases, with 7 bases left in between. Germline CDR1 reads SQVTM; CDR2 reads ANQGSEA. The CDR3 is CSVSRMNTEAFF. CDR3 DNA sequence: TGCAGCGTTTCCCGAATGAACACTGAAGCTTTCTTT.

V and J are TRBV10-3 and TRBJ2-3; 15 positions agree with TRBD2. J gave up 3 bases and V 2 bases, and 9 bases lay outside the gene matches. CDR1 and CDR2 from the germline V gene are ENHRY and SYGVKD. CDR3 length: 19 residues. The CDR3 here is CAISEGTSGGQKPTDTQYF. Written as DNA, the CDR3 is TGTGCCATCAGTGAGGGGACTAGCGGGGGGCAGAAGCCGACAGATACGCAGTATTTT.

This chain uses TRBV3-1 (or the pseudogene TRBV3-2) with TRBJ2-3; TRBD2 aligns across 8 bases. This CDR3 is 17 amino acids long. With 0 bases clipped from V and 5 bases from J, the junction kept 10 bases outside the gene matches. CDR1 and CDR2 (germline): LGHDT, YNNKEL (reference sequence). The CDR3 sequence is CASSQEDSGGRRDTQYF. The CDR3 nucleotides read TGTGCCAGCAGCCAAGAGGACAGCGGGGGCAGGAGAGATACGCAGTATTTT.

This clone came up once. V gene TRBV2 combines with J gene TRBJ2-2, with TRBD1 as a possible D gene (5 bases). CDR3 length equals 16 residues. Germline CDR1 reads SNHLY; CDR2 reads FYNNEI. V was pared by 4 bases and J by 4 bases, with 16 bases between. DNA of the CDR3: TGTGCCAGCAGTGCATTGGCAGGGTCGGGCACCGGGGAGCTGTTTTTT. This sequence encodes CASSALAGSGTGELFF.

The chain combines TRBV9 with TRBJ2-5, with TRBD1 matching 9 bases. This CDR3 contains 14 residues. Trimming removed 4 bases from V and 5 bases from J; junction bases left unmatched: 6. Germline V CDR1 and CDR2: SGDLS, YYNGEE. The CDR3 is CASSPPGTGETQYF. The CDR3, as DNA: TGTGCCAGCAGCCCGCCCGGGACAGGGGAGACCCAGTACTTC.

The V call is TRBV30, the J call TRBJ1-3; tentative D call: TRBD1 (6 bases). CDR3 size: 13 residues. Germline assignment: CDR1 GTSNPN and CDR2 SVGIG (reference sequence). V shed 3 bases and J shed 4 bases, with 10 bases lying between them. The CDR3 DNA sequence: TGTGCCTGGAGCGAAGGGGGAGGAAACACCATATATTTT. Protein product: CAWSEGGGNTIYF.

The CDR3 spells CASSRVPGGQPQHF. The CDR3, as DNA: TGTGCCAGCTCACGAGTCCCAGGGGGGCAGCCCCAGCATTTT. The chain uses TRBV18 and TRBJ1-5; 7 positions match TRBD1. This CDR3 is built from 14 residues. Germline V gene data show CDR1 as KGHSH and CDR2 as LQKENI. The ends lost 4 bases at V and 7 bases at J; junction bases unmatched: 7.

In DNA, the CDR3 is TGCGCCAGCAGCCGCCAGGGACAGGGGAGCTACGAGCAGTACTTC. Protein: CASSRQGQGSYEQYF. The J gene is TRBJ2-7, the V gene TRBV5-1; the match to TRBD1 covers 10 bases. The junction had 7 bases not matched to a gene; V was cut back by 4 bases and J by 3 bases. The germline gives CDR1 SGHRS, CDR2 YFSETQ. This CDR3 is 15 amino acids long. Combining the CDR3 with reference TRBV5-1 and TRBJ2-7 gives the whole variable domain KAGVTQTPRYLIKTRGQQVTLSCSPISGHRSVSWYQQTPGQGLQFLFEYFSETQRNKGNFPGRFSGRQFSNSRSEMNVSTLELGDSALYLCASSRQGQGSYEQYFGPGTRLTVT.